The next 32 T cell receptor beta chains were all read from a single sample in a study of preoperative IRX-2 immunotherapy in early breast cancer (dated by TCRdb to the late 2010s). Libraries were built with the immunoSEQ multiplex PCR assay. TCRdb took over this immuneACCESS table, retaining in-frame rearrangements with V and J assigned. Such tables are incomplete; in checked studies, under half of the missing clones stem from an unresolved V gene, and the remainder is unexplained. Across this sample there are approximately 27,000 clones, with 75% to 90% seen only once. The ten largest make up 1% to 1.5% of the sample. The sample's treatment or condition label, in plain terms: preoperative locoregional IRX-2 cytokine immunotherapy. The sample here was lymph node tissue, taken after IRX-2 immunotherapy. The receptors shown here come from a human donor with breast cancer.

The chain uses TRBV18 and TRBJ1-1; possible D gene TRBD1, 6 bases. This CDR3 comprises 15 residues. CDR1 KGHSH and CDR2 LQKENI come from the germline V gene. Trimming removed 2 bases from V and 4 bases from J, with 14 bases in between. The CDR3 region is CASSPSSGVSTEAFF. The CDR3 DNA reads TGTGCCAGCTCACCAAGTTCAGGGGTGTCCACTGAAGCTTTCTTT. The variable domain in full, completed from reference TRBV18 and TRBJ1-1, reads NAGVMQNPRHLVRRRGQEARLRCSPMKGHSHVYWYRQLPEEGLKFMVYLQKENIIDESGMPKERFSAEFPKEGPSILRIQQVVRGDSAAYFCASSPSSGVSTEAFFGQGTRLTVV.

This clone was counted a single time. The chain uses TRBV28 and TRBJ1-2; D is possibly TRBD1 (5 bases). Germline assignment: CDR1 MDHEN and CDR2 SYDVKM. V lost 1 base, J lost 4 bases, and 16 bases lay in between. The CDR3 is made up of 16 amino acids. The DNA of the CDR3 is TGTGCCAGCAGTTTATCCCCAGAGGGGCAGGGCTATGGCTACACCTTC. The encoded protein is CASSLSPEGQGYGYTF.

The chain uses TRBV6-8 and TRBJ2-1; 12 bases match TRBD1. Germline V gene data show CDR1 as MNHGY and CDR2 as SAAAGT. J lost 15 bases, V lost 6 bases, and 9 bases had no gene match. The CDR3 is 13 residues long. For the CDR3, the DNA is TGTGCCAGCAGGAACCCGGGACAGGGGGCACTGTTCTTC. As protein: CASRNPGQGALFF.

With respect to this clone: An end of the junction does not agree with germline; a read error may underlie this. The chain uses TRBV6-8 and TRBJ1-6, with unresolved D. The CDR3 runs 13 residues. The germline gives CDR1 MNHGY, CDR2 SAAAGT. CDR3 residues: CASALSRNLPLHF. The CDR3 DNA sequence: TGTGCCAGCGCCCTTTCCCGTAATTTACCCCTCCACTTT.

The chain joins TRBV5-1 to TRBJ2-1, with D tentatively TRBD1 (5 bases). Per the germline V gene, CDR1 is SGHRS and CDR2 is YFSETQ. The CDR3 has 16 residues. Trimming removed 4 bases from V and 2 bases from J, with 16 bases in between. Here the CDR3 DNA reads TGCGCCAGCAGCCAGCCCCGCAAAGGGGCCTACAATGAGCAGTTCTTC. As protein: CASSQPRKGAYNEQFF.

The gene calls are TRBV29-1 and TRBJ1-6, with TRBD1 as a possible D gene (5 bases). The CDR3 consists of 13 residues. Germline V gene lookup returns CDR1 SQVTM and CDR2 ANQGSEA. V dropped 7 bases and J dropped 9 bases, with 16 bases sitting between them. CDR3 coding DNA: TGCAGCGCCTCCCGGGACCGAGGTTCACCCCTCCACTTT. Its translation is CSASRDRGSPLHF.

The chain combines TRBV18 with TRBJ1-1; weak D call: TRBD1 (6 bases). CDR1 and CDR2 (germline): KGHSH, LQKENI. The length of the CDR3 is 16 residues. Trimming took off 4 bases at V and 4 bases at J, with 19 bases between the two ends. The CDR3 sequence is CASSQTAGVLSTEAFF. The CDR3, as DNA: TGTGCCAGCTCACAAACCGCAGGGGTGTTGAGCACTGAAGCTTTCTTT.

J is TRBJ1-1 and V is TRBV30; the D is unclear. V lost 0 bases to trimming and J lost 0 bases, with 5 bases between them. Per germline, CDR1 GTSNPN and CDR2 SVGIG (reference sequence). The CDR3 loop spans 13 amino acids. For the CDR3, the DNA is TGTGCCTGGAGTGTACAAATGAACACTGAAGCTTTCTTT. Translating gives CAWSVQMNTEAFF.

The chain recombines TRBV11-3 with TRBJ2-1; 8 bases are a match to TRBD1. Per the germline V gene, CDR1 is SGHNT and CDR2 is YENEEA. J was trimmed by 6 bases and V by 5 bases; bases with no gene match: 6. This CDR3 contains 14 residues. Here the CDR3 reads CASSLGQGGNEQFF. The CDR3 DNA reads as TGTGCCAGCAGCCTCGGACAGGGCGGCAATGAGCAGTTCTTC.

The table lists this clone with a count of one. The V gene is TRBV29-1, the J gene TRBJ2-7, with 8 bases that match TRBD1. CDR1 is SQVTM and CDR2 is ANQGSEA in the germline V gene. The V gene end was trimmed by 7 bases and the J gene end by 1 base; junction bases not matched to a gene: 3. The CDR3 consists of 12 residues. The CDR3 is CSGTGGSYEQYF. The CDR3 nucleotides are TGCAGCGGAACAGGGGGATCCTACGAGCAGTACTTC.

This clone was recorded only once. This sequence joins TRBV9 and TRBJ1-6; TRBD1 matches 9 bases. V gave up 0 bases and J gave up 7 bases; unmatched junction bases: 2. Germline V CDR1 and CDR2: SGDLS, YYNGEE. The CDR3 is 15 residues long. The CDR3 coding sequence is TGTGCCAGCAGCGTAGAGGGACAGGGCAATTCACCCCTCCACTTT. Its protein is CASSVEGQGNSPLHF.

The chain couples TRBV19 to TRBJ1-1, with D perhaps matching TRBD1 (6 bases). Germline V gene data show CDR1 as LNHDA and CDR2 as SQIVND (reference sequence). CDR3 size: 14 residues. With 2 bases removed from V and 0 bases from J, the gap between germline ends came to 7 bases. The CDR3 is CASSIRDMNTEAFF. The CDR3 DNA sequence: TGTGCCAGTAGTATAAGGGACATGAACACTGAAGCTTTCTTT. Using reference TRBV19 and TRBJ1-1 for the parts outside the CDR3, the full variable domain is DGGITQSPKYLFRKEGQNVTLSCEQNLNHDAMYWYRQDPGQGLRLIYYSQIVNDFQKGDIAEGYSVSREKKESFPLTVTSAQKNPTAFYLCASSIRDMNTEAFFGQGTRLTVV.

In this sample, this clone turned up once. The CDR3 DNA reads as TGCAGCGTACCGGCCGTAGGGGGAAACATTCAGTACTTC. It translates to CSVPAVGGNIQYF. The V gene is TRBV29-1, the J gene TRBJ2-4, with a weak D call TRBD1 (6 bases). The CDR3 runs to 13 residues. CDR1 and CDR2 (germline): SQVTM, ANQGSEA. V was trimmed by 6 bases and J by 6 bases, leaving 15 bases between them.

The chain joins TRBV18 to TRBJ2-5; D is possibly TRBD1 (5 bases). Per the germline V gene, CDR1 is KGHSH and CDR2 is LQKENI. This CDR3 spans 15 amino acids. V lost 4 bases, J lost 2 bases, and 14 bases lay in between. CDR3: CASSRAQGIQETQYF. The CDR3 DNA reads as TGTGCCAGCTCACGGGCGCAGGGTATTCAAGAGACCCAGTACTTC.

In its sample, this clone was seen a few times. The CDR3 DNA is TGTGCCAGCAGTGTCTCGGCCCGAGACTATGGCTACACCTTC. It yields the protein CASSVSARDYGYTF. The chain joins TRBV28 to TRBJ1-2; D call uncertain. Germline V gene lookup returns CDR1 MDHEN and CDR2 SYDVKM. V was clipped by 5 bases and J by 3 bases, with 13 bases between them. There are 14 residues in the CDR3.

This clone was picked up a small number of times. In DNA form, the CDR3 reads TGTGCCACCAGCAGAGAGGGAACTACCCAACCCTCCTACAATGAGCAGTTCTTC. Translated: CATSREGTTQPSYNEQFF. The chain is built from TRBV15 and TRBJ2-1; D gene uncertain. The length of the CDR3 is 18 residues. The germline gives CDR1 LNHNV, CDR2 YYDKDF (reference sequence). V dropped 0 bases and J dropped 0 bases, with 15 bases sitting between them.

The chain carries TRBV10-2 and TRBJ2-5; 8 bases are a match to TRBD2. CDR1 and CDR2 from the germline V gene are WSHSY and SAAADI. Trimming at V came to 6 bases and at J to 2 bases, leaving 5 bases not matched to a gene. CDR3 length equals 14 residues. CDR3 coding DNA: TGCGCCAGCAGGGTAGCGGGGAATCAAGAGACCCAGTACTTC. It specifies CASRVAGNQETQYF.

The chain joins TRBV6-8 to TRBJ2-3; 15 bases fit TRBD2. CDR3 size: 19 residues. From germline, CDR1 is MNHGY and CDR2 SAAAGT. J gave up 5 bases and V 5 bases, and 14 bases lay outside the gene matches. The CDR3 region has the DNA TGTGCCAGCAGTAGGCCAGCTAGGACTAGCGGGGGGGTCATAGATACGCAGTATTTT. The encoded protein is CASSRPARTSGGVIDTQYF.

The genes are TRBV6-8 and TRBJ1-1, with TRBD1 matching over 9 bases. The CDR3 has 14 residues. Germline CDR1 is MNHGY and CDR2 is SAAAGT. The V gene end was trimmed by 6 bases and the J gene end by 4 bases; junction bases not matched to a gene: 6. Here the CDR3 DNA reads TGTGCCAGCAGATACAGGGACAGGGCCACTGAAGCTTTCTTT. Its protein product is CASRYRDRATEAFF.

The chain uses TRBV6-8 and TRBJ2-5; TRBD2 aligns across 11 bases. Germline values: CDR1 MNHGY, CDR2 SAAAGT. The CDR3 is 16 amino acids. V was pared by 0 bases and J by 5 bases, with 5 bases of the junction left unmatched. The chain's CDR3 is CASSYSKTSGVETQYF. The CDR3 DNA sequence: TGTGCCAGCAGTTACTCCAAGACTAGCGGGGTGGAGACCCAGTACTTC.

The genes are TRBV23-1 and TRBJ2-3, with a tentative D call TRBD2 (5 bases). TRBV23-1 is designated an ORF whose function remains uncertain. The length of the CDR3 is 13 residues. V was trimmed by 6 bases and J by 5 bases, leaving 12 bases between them. CDR3 DNA: TGCGCCAGCAGCCCTCCCGGGGTAGATACGCAGTATTTT. Its translation: CASSPPGVDTQYF.

In this sample, this clone turned up once. The CDR3 nucleotides read TGTGCCAGCAGCTTATCCGGGGACAAAAACATTCAGTACTTC. This translates into CASSLSGDKNIQYF. This chain uses TRBV11-3 with TRBJ2-4; possibly TRBD2 for D (5 bases). The CDR3 loop spans 14 amino acids. The germline gives CDR1 SGHNT, CDR2 YENEEA. Between the trimmed V and J ends, which lost 2 bases and 3 bases, there was a span of 8 bases.

As for this clone: At one boundary the junction diverges from the germline segment, which might be a read error. The chain employs TRBV7-4 and TRBJ1-1, with D possibly TRBD1 on 5 matching bases. The CDR3 has 13 amino acids. The germline V gene has CDR1 SGHVT and CDR2 SQSDAQ. CDR3: CARSFLSGTKAFF. Written as DNA, the CDR3 is TGTGCCAGAAGCTTCCTATCCGGGACCAAAGCTTTCTTT.

This clone was seen more than once but under ten times. This rearrangement joins TRBV15 to TRBJ2-7; D may be TRBD1 or TRBD2 (6 bases each). Trimming cost V 6 bases and J 1 base, with 13 bases left between them. The CDR3 covers 14 residues. Germline assignment: CDR1 LNHNV and CDR2 YYDKDF (reference sequence). CDR3 amino acids: CATRATGRSYEQYV. For the CDR3, the DNA is TGTGCCACCAGGGCTACAGGGAGGTCCTACGAGCAGTACGTC.

The V gene is TRBV19, the J gene TRBJ1-1; possible D gene TRBD1, 6 bases. Germline CDR1 is LNHDA and CDR2 is SQIVND (reference sequence). V was shortened by 4 bases and J by 1 base, with 13 bases between the two germline ends. The CDR3 loop spans 15 amino acids. The CDR3 DNA follows: TGTGCCAGTAGTAGACCGGGACAAGCGAACACTGAAGCTTTCTTT. Translated: CASSRPGQANTEAFF.

The gene calls are TRBV30 and TRBJ1-1; TRBD1 might be the D (5 bases). The germline V gene has CDR1 GTSNPN and CDR2 SVGIG (reference sequence). The CDR3 is 13 amino acids. V lost 0 bases and J 4 bases, leaving 9 bases between the germline ends. For the CDR3, the DNA is TGTGCCTGGAGTGTACACGGGGGCACTGAAGCTTTCTTT. It yields the protein CAWSVHGGTEAFF.

As for this clone: The junction departs from the called germline gene at one end, perhaps through a read error. J is TRBJ1-5 and V is TRBV19; possibly TRBD1 for D (5 bases). This CDR3 has 14 amino acids. Germline assignment: CDR1 LNHDA and CDR2 SQIVND (reference sequence). Here the CDR3 reads CASSTDGTGQPQHF. The CDR3 DNA reads TGTGCCAGCAGTACGGACGGGACTGGGCAGCCCCAGCATTTT.

The chain has TRBV6-8 and TRBJ1-2; 8 positions agree with TRBD1. This CDR3 comprises 13 residues. Germline trimming cut 6 bases from V and 8 bases from J; bases unmatched to any gene: 8. Looked up from germline, CDR1 is MNHGY and CDR2 is SAAAGT. CDR3 residues: CASRNRQGKGYTF. CDR3 in DNA: TGTGCCAGCAGAAATCGACAGGGGAAAGGCTACACCTTC.

The V call is TRBV19, the J call TRBJ1-3; D might be TRBD1 (6 bases). Trimming removed 7 bases from V and 0 bases from J, with 13 bases in between. Per the germline V gene, CDR1 is LNHDA and CDR2 is SQIVND (reference sequence). The CDR3 sequence is 15 residues long. The CDR3 protein is CASTSTGFSGNTIYF. The DNA for the CDR3 is TGTGCCAGTACCTCCACAGGGTTCTCTGGAAACACCATATATTTT.

This chain joins TRBV30 and TRBJ2-2; perhaps TRBD1 as D (5 bases). CDR1 and CDR2 (germline): GTSNPN, SVGIG (reference sequence). Trimming took off 4 bases at V and 1 base at J, with 13 bases between the two ends. CDR3 length: 15 residues. CDR3 bases: TGTGCCTGGAAACAAGGTGGACAGAACACCGGGGAGCTGTTTTTT. It codes for CAWKQGGQNTGELFF.

This clone showed up just a few times. The J gene is TRBJ1-6, the V gene TRBV11-3; no reliable D call. Germline CDR1 is SGHNT and CDR2 is YENEEA. V was trimmed by 1 base and J by 5 bases, leaving 15 bases between them. The CDR3 length is 17 residues. This CDR3 reads CASSLVTGLHDNSPLHF. As DNA, the CDR3 is TGTGCCAGCAGCTTAGTGACGGGATTACACGATAATTCACCCCTCCACTTT.

The V call is TRBV30, the J call TRBJ1-2, with 11 bases aligning to TRBD1. Germline assignment: CDR1 GTSNPN and CDR2 SVGIG (reference sequence). The CDR3 has 15 residues. The ends lost 0 bases at V and 8 bases at J; junction bases unmatched: 8. CDR3 DNA sequence: TGTGCCTGGAGTGTGAGTGGGACAGGGGGAAGCGGCTACACCTTC. Translating gives CAWSVSGTGGSGYTF.